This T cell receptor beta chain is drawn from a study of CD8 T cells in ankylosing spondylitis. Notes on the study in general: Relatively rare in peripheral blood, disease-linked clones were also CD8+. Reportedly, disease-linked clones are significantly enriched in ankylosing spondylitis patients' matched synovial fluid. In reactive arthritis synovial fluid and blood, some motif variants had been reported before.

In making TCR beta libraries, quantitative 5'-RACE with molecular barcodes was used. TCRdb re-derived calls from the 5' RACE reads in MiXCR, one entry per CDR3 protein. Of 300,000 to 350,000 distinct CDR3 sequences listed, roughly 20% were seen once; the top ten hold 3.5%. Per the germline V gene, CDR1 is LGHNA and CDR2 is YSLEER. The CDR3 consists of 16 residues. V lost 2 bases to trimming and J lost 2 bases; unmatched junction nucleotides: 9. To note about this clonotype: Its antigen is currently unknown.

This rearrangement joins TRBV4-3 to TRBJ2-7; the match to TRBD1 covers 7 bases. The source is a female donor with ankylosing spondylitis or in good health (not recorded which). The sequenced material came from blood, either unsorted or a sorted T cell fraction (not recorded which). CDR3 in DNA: TGCGCCAGCAGCCAAATTATTGGGACAGCCACCTACGAGCAGTACTTC. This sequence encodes CASSQIIGTATYEQYF.